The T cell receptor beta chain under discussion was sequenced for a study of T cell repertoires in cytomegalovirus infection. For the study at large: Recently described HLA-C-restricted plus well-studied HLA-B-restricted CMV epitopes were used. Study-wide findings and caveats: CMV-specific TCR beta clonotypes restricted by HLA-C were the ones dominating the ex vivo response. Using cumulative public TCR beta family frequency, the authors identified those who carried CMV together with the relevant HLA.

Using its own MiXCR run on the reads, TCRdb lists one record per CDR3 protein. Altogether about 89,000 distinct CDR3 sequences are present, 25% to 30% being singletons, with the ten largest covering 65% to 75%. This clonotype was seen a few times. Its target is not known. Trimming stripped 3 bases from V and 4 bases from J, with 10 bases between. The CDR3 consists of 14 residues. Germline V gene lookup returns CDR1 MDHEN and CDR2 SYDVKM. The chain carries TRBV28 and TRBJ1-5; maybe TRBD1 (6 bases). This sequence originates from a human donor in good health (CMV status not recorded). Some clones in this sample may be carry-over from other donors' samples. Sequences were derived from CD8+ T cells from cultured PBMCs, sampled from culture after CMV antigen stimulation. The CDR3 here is CASSFAGENQPQHF. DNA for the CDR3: TGTGCCAGCAGTTTTGCAGGGGAAAATCAGCCCCAGCATTTT. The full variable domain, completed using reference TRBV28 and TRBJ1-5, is DVKVTQSSRYLVKRTGEKVFLECVQDMDHENMFWYRQDPGLGLRLIYFSYDVKMKEKGDIPEGYSVSREKKERFSLILESASTNQTSMYLCASSFAGENQPQHFGDGTRLSIL.